This T cell receptor beta chain was sequenced during a study of T cells after yellow fever vaccination. At the level of the study: Fractions with few cells were prepared using SMART-Seq v4 Ultra Low Input. Broader study findings: Subsequent booster samples again held most clones from primary vaccination (approximately 95% CD4, 85% to 90% CD8).

TCR cDNA, made by 5'RACE template switching, carried an added universal primer site and UMIs. Each CDR3 protein is one row after TCRdb ran MiXCR on the 5' RACE reads. The sample consists of a few hundred thousand distinct CDR3 sequences, about 4% of them appearing once. This clonotype was observed a few times. Its target is unknown. The length of the CDR3 is 13 residues. Trimming stripped 4 bases from V and 0 bases from J, with 7 bases between. Per germline, CDR1 SQVTM and CDR2 ANQGSEA. This sequence originates from a man younger than 35 who received the YFV17D yellow fever vaccine. This specimen was PBMCs, taken 5 days after the yellow fever booster vaccination. The V call is TRBV29-1, the J call TRBJ2-1; the D is unclear. The CDR3 sequence: CSVVTVSYNEQFF. Here the CDR3 DNA reads TGCAGCGTTGTTACCGTCTCCTACAATGAGCAGTTCTTC.